These T cell receptor beta chains were read from a single sample in a study of blood T cells in healthy people across ages. MiXCR, applied by TCRdb to the 5' RACE reads, yields one record per CDR3 protein. The sample records approximately 1.5 million distinct CDR3 sequences, about 32% being singletons. The sample comprised blood. The receptors come from a woman in her twenties or thirties in good health. Each CDR3 is given with its conserved first and last residue. Each record gives: clone size, V gene, J gene, CDR3 protein. Only part of the rows carry a size: once, few, many, or a class if the clone is expanded.

.	TRBV3-1	TRBJ1-5	CASSTGQDQHF
.	TRBV4-1	TRBJ1-5	CASSQSEDRNQPQHF
.	TRBV11-2	TRBJ2-1	CASSIGPRQGVYNEQFF
.	TRBV12-3/TRBV12-4	TRBJ2-3	CASSYIKGRDTQYF
.	TRBV2	TRBJ2-7	CASRGERQAGGPYF
.	TRBV7-2	TRBJ2-5	CAGSLAGKRGGETQYF
few	TRBV4-1	TRBJ2-7	CASSQDPHIGREETRYF
.	TRBV21-1	TRBJ2-7	CASSSRGRSSYEQYF
.	TRBV5-1	TRBJ1-1	CASSLTDKTNTEAFF
.	TRBV20-1	TRBJ1-1	CSAREAQGKVMNTEAFF
.	TRBV30	TRBJ2-5	CAWSSLAGNHDF
.	TRBV11-2	TRBJ2-3	CASSLVSLPDTQYF
.	TRBV25-1	TRBJ2-4	CASSEYMGQGRADNEQYF
.	TRBV5-1	TRBJ1-2	CASSLGQGHTAREGYTF